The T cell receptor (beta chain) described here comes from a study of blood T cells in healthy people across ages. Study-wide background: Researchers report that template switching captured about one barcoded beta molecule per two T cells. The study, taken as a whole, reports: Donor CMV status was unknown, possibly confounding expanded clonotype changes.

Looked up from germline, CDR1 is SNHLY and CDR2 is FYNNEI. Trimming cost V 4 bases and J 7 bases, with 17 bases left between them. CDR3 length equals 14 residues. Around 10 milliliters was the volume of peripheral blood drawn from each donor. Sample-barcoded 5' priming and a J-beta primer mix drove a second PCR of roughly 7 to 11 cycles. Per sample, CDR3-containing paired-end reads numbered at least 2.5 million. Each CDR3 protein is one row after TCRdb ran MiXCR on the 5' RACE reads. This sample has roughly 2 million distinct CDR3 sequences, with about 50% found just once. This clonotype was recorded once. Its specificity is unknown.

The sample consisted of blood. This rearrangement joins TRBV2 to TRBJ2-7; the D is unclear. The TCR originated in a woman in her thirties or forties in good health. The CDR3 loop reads CASSGSGTYNEQYF. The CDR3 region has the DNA TGTGCCAGCAGTGGGTCCGGAACCTACAATGAGCAGTACTTC.